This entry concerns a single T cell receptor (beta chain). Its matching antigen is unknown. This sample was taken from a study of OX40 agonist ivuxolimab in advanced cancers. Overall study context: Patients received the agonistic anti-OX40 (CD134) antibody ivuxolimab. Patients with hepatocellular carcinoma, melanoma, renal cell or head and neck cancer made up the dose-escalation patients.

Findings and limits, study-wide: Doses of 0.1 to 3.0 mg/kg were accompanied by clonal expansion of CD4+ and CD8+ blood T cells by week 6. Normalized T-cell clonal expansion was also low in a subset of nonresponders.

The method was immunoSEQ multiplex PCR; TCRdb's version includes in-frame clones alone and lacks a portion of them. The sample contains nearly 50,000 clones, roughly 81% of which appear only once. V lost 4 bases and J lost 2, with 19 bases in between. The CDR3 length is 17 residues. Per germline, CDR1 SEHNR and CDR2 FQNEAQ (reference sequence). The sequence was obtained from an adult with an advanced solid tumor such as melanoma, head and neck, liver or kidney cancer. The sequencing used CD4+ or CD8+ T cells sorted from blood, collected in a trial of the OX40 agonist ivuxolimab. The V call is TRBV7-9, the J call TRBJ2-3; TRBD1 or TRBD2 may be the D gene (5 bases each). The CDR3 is CASSSLLITGLTDTQYF. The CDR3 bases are TGTGCCAGCAGCTCCCTATTGATAACAGGACTCACAGATACGCAGTATTTT.